This TCR beta chain comes out of a study of technical replicates of blood from several donors (dated by TCRdb to the late 2010s). Taken from the germline V gene, the CDR1 and CDR2 loops are MGHDK and SYGVNS. Trimming takes 5 bases off V and 6 bases off J; junction bases not matched to a gene: 6. The CDR3, from cysteine to phenylalanine, totals 15 residues. Here the CDR3 DNA is all that survives: 45 bases in frame from base 1. Receptor libraries were prepared by the immunoSEQ multiplex PCR assay. Here the immuneACCESS table is served through TCRdb, limited to in-frame sequences with V and J called. Missing clones are a known gap in these copies; in checked studies unresolved V genes cover under half, and the rest lacks a known reason. In this sample the table shows 70,000 to 95,000 clones, over 90% of which occur a single time. 0.25% of the sample comes from the top ten. Regarding this clone: Its binding antigen is unknown. No much larger clone exists at a distance of one base, and base qualities are not known.

The sequence derives from a human donor in good health. The sample taken for sequencing was T cells isolated from PBMCs. The rearranged segments are TRBV25-1 and TRBJ2-1, with 11 junctional bases fitting TRBD2. Here is the DNA: TGTGCCAGCAGTCCCGGGACTAGCGGACCCAATGAGCAGTTCTTC. This gives the protein CASSPGTSGPNEQFF.